A selection of T cell receptor beta chains follows, all from one sample in a study of blood T cell repertoires in COVID-19. TCRdb keeps only in-frame clones here, not all; method: immunoSEQ multiplex PCR. Of some 160,000 clones detected, 80% appear once; the ten largest clones hold about 5%. The sample comprised peripheral blood. Receptor source: a woman aged 45-60 years with acute or convalescent COVID-19. Each CDR3 is given with its conserved first and last residue. The D gene is left open where the match is weak.

v_call: TRBV6-5; d_call: TRBD1; cdr3_length: 12; cdr3_aa: CASSYTGVGYTF
v_call: TRBV7-3; d_call: TRBD1; cdr3_length: 14; cdr3_aa: CASSPGAGGFGYTF
v_call: TRBV7-2; d_call: -; cdr3_length: 14; cdr3_aa: CASSERQGEETQYF
v_call: TRBV11-2; d_call: TRBD2; cdr3_length: 13; cdr3_aa: CASSVGRTDTQYF
v_call: TRBV18; d_call: -; cdr3_length: 16; cdr3_aa: CASSPRLATSTDTQYF
v_call: TRBV19; d_call: -; cdr3_length: 13; cdr3_aa: CASTLGGRDGYTF
v_call: TRBV7-2; d_call: TRBD1; cdr3_length: 16; cdr3_aa: CASSLVRGQGGQPQHF
v_call: TRBV6-1; d_call: TRBD1; cdr3_length: 16; cdr3_aa: CASSETGVRSGNTIYF
v_call: TRBV9; d_call: -; cdr3_length: 13; cdr3_aa: CASSSGYQETQYF
v_call: TRBV27; d_call: -; cdr3_length: 19; cdr3_aa: CASSFESILGGARVTEAFF
v_call: TRBV6-5; d_call: TRBD2; cdr3_length: 13; cdr3_aa: CASSQGLIYEQYF
v_call: TRBV19; d_call: TRBD1; cdr3_length: 19; cdr3_aa: CASSTRFLDRGSRANVLTF
v_call: TRBV5-1; d_call: -; cdr3_length: 14; cdr3_aa: CASSGGYSTGELFF
v_call: TRBV2; d_call: TRBD1; cdr3_length: 14; cdr3_aa: CASGLDRAETEAFF
v_call: TRBV27; d_call: -; cdr3_length: 13; cdr3_aa: CASRGGNTGELFF
v_call: TRBV29-1; d_call: -; cdr3_length: 16; cdr3_aa: CSAMTGFGVLGTEAFF
v_call: TRBV24-1; d_call: -; cdr3_length: 12; cdr3_aa: CATSDENGELFF
v_call: TRBV6-6; d_call: TRBD1; cdr3_length: 17; cdr3_aa: CASSRMKTGDGRGGYTF
v_call: TRBV5-1; d_call: -; cdr3_length: 13; cdr3_aa: CASREPMGTEAFF
v_call: TRBV7-2; d_call: -; cdr3_length: 14; cdr3_aa: CASSLVSGTDTQYF
v_call: TRBV11-2; d_call: TRBD2; cdr3_length: 17; cdr3_aa: CASSLPLPGGGADTQYF
v_call: TRBV5-8; d_call: TRBD1; cdr3_length: 16; cdr3_aa: CASRGAGGASNEKLFF
v_call: TRBV6-2/TRBV6-3; d_call: TRBD1; cdr3_length: 16; cdr3_aa: CASSLTTTGQKYGYTF
v_call: TRBV7-9; d_call: TRBD2; cdr3_length: 16; cdr3_aa: CATVRGASGGYNEQFF
v_call: TRBV28; d_call: -; cdr3_length: 15; cdr3_aa: CASTLGGRLNTEAFF
v_call: TRBV24-1; d_call: -; cdr3_length: 12; cdr3_aa: CATSDYAGGYTF
v_call: TRBV18; d_call: TRBD1; cdr3_length: 16; cdr3_aa: CASSLSGTGDNQPQHF